The 19 T cell receptor beta chains presented below share a single source sample, sequenced in a study of T-cell memory formation after mild COVID-19. Using its own MiXCR run on the 5' RACE reads, TCRdb lists one record per CDR3 protein. The sample contains a few hundred thousand distinct CDR3 sequences, approximately 15% of which appear only once. Material: PBMCs or a T cell subset sorted from them (not recorded which). All receptors come from a man between 18 and 35 years old who had mild COVID-19 (a few samples of this study predate the infection). Cell type and time point are not known.

The chain links TRBV11-2 to TRBJ1-6, with a weak D call TRBD1 (6 bases). This CDR3 is 14 amino acids long. Trimming stripped 4 bases from V and 11 bases from J, with 15 bases between. From germline, CDR1 is SGHAT and CDR2 FQNNGV. DNA for the CDR3: TGTGCCAGCAGCTCAAATAGGGGGAGGCCACCCCTCCACTTT. Residues: CASSSNRGRPPLHF. Filled out from reference TRBV11-2 and TRBJ1-6, the complete variable domain reads EAGVAQSPRYKIIEKRQSVAFWCNPISGHATLYWYQQILGQGPKLLIQFQNNGVVDDSQLPKDRFSAERLKGVDSTLKIQPAKLEDSAVYLCASSSNRGRPPLHFGNGTRLTVT.

There are many counts of this clonotype. The V call is TRBV6-5, the J call TRBJ1-1; D not certain. Trimming shortened V by 5 bases and J by 2 bases, and 9 bases separated the two germline ends. The CDR3 consists of 13 residues. The V gene's germline CDR1 is MNHEY and CDR2 SVGAGI. CDR3 in DNA: TGTGCCAGCAGTCCCCGGCCAAACACTGAAGCTTTCTTT. Translated, it gives CASSPRPNTEAFF.

This sequence joins TRBV4-2 and TRBJ1-5; D gene unclear. The CDR3 sequence is 15 residues long. The ends were cut back, 0 bases at V and 5 bases at J, with 11 bases in the middle. Germline values: CDR1 LGHNA, CDR2 YNFKEQ. The CDR3 sequence: CASSQDGVGDQPQHF. In DNA form, the CDR3 reads TGTGCCAGCAGCCAAGACGGCGTAGGAGATCAGCCCCAGCATTTT.

The sample holds a few counts of this clonotype. The V call is TRBV20-1, the J call TRBJ2-1, with TRBD2 matching 8 bases. After removal of 2 bases from V and 5 bases from J, the junction contained 8 bases not matched to a gene. The CDR3 has 15 residues. From germline, CDR1 is DFQATT and CDR2 SNEGSKA (reference sequence). CDR3 region: CSARPPLAEHNEQFF. The CDR3 nucleotides read TGCAGTGCTAGACCTCCACTAGCGGAACACAATGAGCAGTTCTTC.

The J gene is TRBJ2-3, the V gene TRBV7-2; 8 nucleotides agree with TRBD1. The V segment lost 5 bases and the J segment 5 bases; nucleotides outside the gene matches: 9. Germline assignment: CDR1 SGHTA and CDR2 FQGNSA. The CDR3 consists of 15 residues. Here the CDR3 reads CASSIQGARGDTQYF. CDR3 DNA: TGTGCCAGCAGCATCCAGGGGGCGCGAGGAGATACGCAGTATTTT.

This clonotype was seen ten or more times. J is TRBJ2-7 and V is TRBV7-2; TRBD2 might be the D (7 bases). Deletions cut 1 base from V and 5 bases from J, with 15 bases between. The CDR3 runs 15 residues. CDR1 is SGHTA, CDR2 FQGNSA, per germline. CDR3 protein: CASSLVSGGQHEQYF. The CDR3, as DNA: TGTGCCAGCAGCTTAGTCTCGGGGGGCCAACACGAGCAGTACTTC.

The chain is built from TRBV5-1 and TRBJ2-1, with D possibly being TRBD1 (7 bases). Germline CDR1 reads SGHRS; CDR2 reads YFSETQ. The CDR3 has 15 amino acids. Between the trimmed V and J ends, which lost 3 bases and 3 bases, there was a span of 13 bases. CDR3 loop: CASSYQGGGYNEQFF. CDR3 coding DNA: TGCGCCAGCAGCTACCAGGGGGGTGGCTACAATGAGCAGTTCTTC.

The chain employs TRBV7-8 and TRBJ2-7; 7 bases match TRBD1. V dropped 3 bases and J dropped 7; count of bases not matched to a gene: 6. The CDR3 extends over 13 amino acids. In germline, CDR1 is SGHVS, CDR2 FQNEAQ. CDR3 DNA sequence: TGTGCCAGCAGCTTTACAGGGGATGGGGAGCAGTACGTC. It codes for CASSFTGDGEQYV.

This clonotype was seen a handful of times. A much larger clone lies a single base off, so this may be a read error. The rearrangement joins TRBV6-5 to TRBJ2-7, with no clear D. Germline loops: CDR1 MNHEY, CDR2 SVGAGI. Between the trimmed V and J ends, which lost 6 bases and 3 bases, there was a span of 6 bases. The CDR3 sequence is 11 residues long. CDR3 in amino acids: CASRYNYEQYF. In DNA, the CDR3 is TGTGCCAGCAGGTACAACTACGAGCAGTACTTC.

Details on this clonotype: Given a much more abundant clone one base away, this may be a read error. In this CDR3 the conserved last residue, phenylalanine or tryptophan, is missing, so a read error is likely. The chain carries TRBV5-6 and TRBJ2-7, with 12 bases identical to TRBD2. V lost 1 base, J lost 6 bases, and 11 bases stayed unmatched. CDR3 length: 17 amino acids. Germline-derived CDR1 and CDR2 are SGHDT and YYEEEE. CDR3 sequence reads: CASSLIATSGGKREQYS. The CDR3 nucleotides are TGTGCCAGCAGCTTGATCGCCACTAGCGGGGGGAAACGCGAGCAGTACTCC.

Regarding this clonotype: One junction end does not reproduce the germline sequence, and a read error may be involved. The rearrangement links TRBV7-9 to TRBJ2-7; tentatively, D is TRBD1 (5 bases). Per the germline V gene, CDR1 is SEHNR and CDR2 is FQNEAQ (reference sequence). The CDR3 runs to 21 residues. The CDR3 here is CASSVAPTTAPITLSPYEQYF. The CDR3 DNA reads TGTGCCAGCAGCGTAGCCCCGACGACAGCTCCGATCACCCTCAGTCCCTACGAGCAGTACTTC.

The table lists this clonotype with a few counts. This chain connects TRBV7-8 to TRBJ2-1; TRBD1 matches 7 bases. V gave up 5 bases and J gave up 4 bases; unmatched junction bases: 8. CDR1 is SGHVS, CDR2 FQNEAQ, per germline. The CDR3 contains 15 residues. CDR3 region: CASSRRTGRYNEQFF. Here the CDR3 DNA reads TGTGCCAGCAGCCGAAGGACAGGAAGATACAATGAGCAGTTCTTC.

V usage is TRBV6-5 and J usage is TRBJ1-1; the D gene is possibly TRBD1 (6 bases). The CDR3 is 12 residues long. V was trimmed by 0 bases and J by 7 bases, leaving 6 bases between them. Germline CDR1 and CDR2: MNHEY and SVGAGI. The chain's CDR3 is CASSYSTGEAFF. The CDR3 DNA sequence: TGTGCCAGCAGTTACTCGACAGGTGAAGCTTTCTTT.

The gene calls are TRBV25-1 and TRBJ2-5, with 9 bases identical to TRBD1. The CDR3 extends over 15 amino acids. Per germline, CDR1 MGHDK and CDR2 SYGVNS. V shed 4 bases, J shed 7 bases, and the junction held 10 bases outside the gene matches. The CDR3 loop reads CASSAAGTGKGTQYF. CDR3 bases: TGTGCCAGCAGTGCAGCCGGGACAGGGAAAGGGACCCAGTACTTC.

The chain uses TRBV27 and TRBJ2-5; perhaps TRBD2 as D (5 bases). The CDR3 has 16 amino acids. Between the trimmed V and J ends, which lost 6 bases and 4 bases, there was a span of 21 bases. Germline values: CDR1 MNHEY, CDR2 SMNVEV (reference sequence). In DNA form, the CDR3 reads TGTGCCAGCAGACCAACTCATGAGTGGGCGGGAGAGACCCAGTACTTC. Its translation is CASRPTHEWAGETQYF.

There are a few counts of this clonotype. The J gene is TRBJ1-2, the V gene TRBV20-1; TRBD1 agrees at 7 bases. From germline, CDR1 is DFQATT and CDR2 SNEGSKA (reference sequence). The CDR3 contains 13 residues. V was pared by 5 bases and J by 4 bases, with 7 bases of the junction left unmatched. This CDR3 reads CSASRQGVYGYTF. Written as DNA, the CDR3 is TGCAGTGCTTCCAGACAGGGAGTCTATGGCTACACCTTC.

This clonotype was seen only a few times. The chain combines TRBV20-1 with TRBJ1-1, with TRBD1 as a possible D gene (6 bases). This CDR3 spans 14 amino acids. The germline gives CDR1 DFQATT, CDR2 SNEGSKA (reference sequence). V dropped 6 bases and J dropped 3 bases, with 17 bases sitting between them. CDR3 nucleotide sequence: TGCAGTGCCCCGGATGGGGGCAAGGACACTGAAGCTTTCTTT. It specifies CSAPDGGKDTEAFF.

This clonotype was counted between two and nine times. This chain links TRBV2 with TRBJ1-1; D is perhaps TRBD1 (6 bases). In germline, CDR1 is SNHLY, CDR2 FYNNEI. Deletions cut 7 bases from V and 4 bases from J, with 16 bases between. There are 14 residues in the CDR3. CDR3 amino acids: CASTRPGGFTEAFF. CDR3 in DNA: TGTGCCAGCACAAGGCCCGGGGGCTTCACTGAAGCTTTCTTT.

The chain combines TRBV4-2 with TRBJ2-3; D is ambiguous. Trimming took off 3 bases at V and 4 bases at J, with 14 bases between the two ends. The CDR3 runs 15 residues. The germline V gene encodes CDR1 LGHNA and CDR2 YNFKEQ. The CDR3 spells CASSHVLGEADTQYF. DNA of the CDR3: TGTGCCAGCAGCCATGTTCTTGGCGAGGCAGATACGCAGTATTTT.